The 26 T cell receptor beta chains listed next were all sequenced from one sample in a study of T cell responses to AZD1222 COVID-19 vaccine. Profiling relied on immunoSEQ multiplex PCR, and the TCRdb table lists in-frame clones only, not all of them. Here the sample spans about 150,000 clones, more than 90% being singletons. The source material was peripheral blood, sampled on day 0 of AZD1222 vaccination. These receptors originate from an adult in good health.

The chain carries TRBV28 and TRBJ1-1; D gene ambiguous. The CDR3 has 14 amino acids. Trimming stripped 1 base from V and 3 bases from J, with 9 bases between. Germline V CDR1 and CDR2: MDHEN, SYDVKM. CDR3 amino acids: CASSLFGSYTEAFF. DNA for the CDR3: TGTGCCAGCAGTTTATTTGGGAGCTACACTGAAGCTTTCTTT. Drawing the rest from reference TRBV28 and TRBJ1-1, the complete variable domain is DVKVTQSSRYLVKRTGEKVFLECVQDMDHENMFWYRQDPGLGLRLIYFSYDVKMKEKGDIPEGYSVSREKKERFSLILESASTNQTSMYLCASSLFGSYTEAFFGQGTRLTVV.

The chain uses TRBV4-3 and TRBJ2-1, with 8 bases that match TRBD2. Germline CDR1 reads LGHNA; CDR2 reads YSLEER. V lost 1 base to trimming and J lost 8 bases; unmatched junction nucleotides: 4. The CDR3 length is 14 residues. The CDR3 loop reads CASSQAGGADEQFF. The CDR3 DNA is TGCGCCAGCAGCCAAGCGGGGGGGGCCGATGAGCAGTTCTTC.

The chain uses TRBV19 and TRBJ1-6; possibly TRBD1 for D (5 bases). Trimming pared 3 bases from V and 9 bases from J, leaving 18 bases between. This CDR3 has 16 residues. Germline CDR1 reads LNHDA; CDR2 reads SQIVND (reference sequence). The CDR3 DNA sequence: TGTGCCAGTAGTATGCATGTCCAGGGAACCGTTTCACCCCTCCACTTT. This sequence encodes CASSMHVQGTVSPLHF.

A single count supports this clone. The rearrangement joins TRBV6-5 to TRBJ2-5; D could derive from TRBD1 or TRBD2 (5 bases each). CDR1 is MNHEY and CDR2 is SVGAGI in the germline V gene. The CDR3 loop spans 13 amino acids. Between the trimmed V and J ends, which lost 0 bases and 5 bases, there was a span of 7 bases. CDR3 sequence: CASSYSWGETQYF. The CDR3 DNA follows: TGTGCCAGCAGTTACTCATGGGGGGAGACCCAGTACTTC.

The genes are TRBV7-3 and TRBJ2-1, with 13 bases lining up with TRBD2. With 2 bases clipped from V and 7 bases from J, the junction kept 11 bases outside the gene matches. Germline loops: CDR1 SGHTA, CDR2 FQGTGA. The CDR3 spans 18 residues. The CDR3 spells CASSLLPGLAGPNNEQFF. The CDR3 region has the DNA TGTGCCAGCAGCTTACTTCCGGGACTAGCGGGGCCGAATAATGAGCAGTTCTTC.

The V call is TRBV6-2 or TRBV6-3, the J call TRBJ1-1; D ambiguous. Germline assignment: CDR1 MNHEY and CDR2 SVGEGT. There are 13 residues in the CDR3. Trimming took 4 bases from V and 4 from J, leaving 10 bases between them. The CDR3 DNA sequence: TGTGCCAGCAGTTCATCTGTGGGCACTGAAGCTTTCTTT. Amino acid sequence: CASSSSVGTEAFF.

The V and J genes are TRBV4-2 and TRBJ1-4; D not certain. The ends were cut back, 4 bases at V and 0 bases at J, with 6 bases in the middle. The CDR3 sequence is 14 residues long. CDR1 is LGHNA and CDR2 is YNFKEQ in the germline V gene. CDR3 protein: CASSPSATNEKLFF. The CDR3 DNA sequence: TGTGCCAGCAGCCCAAGTGCAACTAATGAAAAACTGTTTTTT.

This clone showed up just once. V gene TRBV19 combines with J gene TRBJ1-3; D not resolved. Per germline, CDR1 LNHDA and CDR2 SQIVND (reference sequence). The CDR3 extends over 13 amino acids. V gave up 3 bases and J gave up 0 bases, with 3 bases separating them. CDR3 in DNA: TGTGCCAGTAGTATTGACTCTGGAAACACCATATATTTT. It is translated as CASSIDSGNTIYF.

CDR3 region: CSVPGQGSFEQYF. CDR3 in DNA: TGCAGCGTCCCGGGACAGGGCAGCTTCGAGCAGTACTTC. J is TRBJ2-7 and V is TRBV29-1, with TRBD1 identical over 9 bases. Germline lookup yields CDR1 SQVTM and CDR2 ANQGSEA. The CDR3 contains 13 residues. Trimming at V came to 6 bases and at J to 6 bases, leaving 9 bases not matched to a gene.

The V call is TRBV12-3 or TRBV12-4, the J call TRBJ1-1, with no clear D. The CDR3 has 11 residues. Trimming took 7 bases from V and 1 from J, leaving 4 bases between them. CDR3 region: CASKANTEAFF. As DNA, the CDR3 is TGTGCCAGCAAGGCGAACACTGAAGCTTTCTTT.

The chain recombines TRBV11-2 with TRBJ2-3; D not certain. Germline CDR1 SGHAT, CDR2 FQNNGV. This CDR3 contains 12 residues. V was trimmed by 3 bases and J by 5 bases, leaving 6 bases between them. The CDR3 sequence is CASSLTGDTQYF. CDR3 in DNA: TGTGCCAGCAGCTTGACTGGAGATACGCAGTATTTT.

The chain uses TRBV25-1 and TRBJ1-2; no clear D gene. Germline CDR1 MGHDK, CDR2 SYGVNS. This CDR3 contains 12 residues. Trimming cost V 3 bases and J 4 bases, with 6 bases left between them. The CDR3 sequence is CASSDGRYGYTF. The CDR3 DNA reads as TGTGCCAGCAGTGACGGCCGCTATGGCTACACCTTC.

The chain uses TRBV5-6 and TRBJ1-1, with D hard to call. This CDR3 has 13 residues. Trimming took off 5 bases at V and 0 bases at J, with 8 bases between the two ends. Germline CDR1 SGHDT, CDR2 YYEEEE. Written as DNA, the CDR3 is TGTGCCAGCAGTTTTGCAGTGAACACTGAAGCTTTCTTT. Translated: CASSFAVNTEAFF.

This clone was observed a single time. The chain combines TRBV6-5 with TRBJ1-1, with no clear D. CDR1 is MNHEY and CDR2 is SVGAGI in the germline V gene. Trimming left V 0 bases short and J 11 bases short, with 7 bases between. The CDR3 loop spans 11 amino acids. CDR3 residues: CASSYSGKAFF. The CDR3 DNA sequence: TGTGCCAGCAGTTACTCTGGGAAGGCTTTCTTT.

This chain uses TRBV19 with TRBJ1-6; tentative D call: TRBD1 (5 bases). The V end lost 1 base, the J end lost 10 bases, and 11 bases lay between the germline ends. This CDR3 comprises 14 residues. Looked up from germline, CDR1 is LNHDA and CDR2 is SQIVND (reference sequence). The CDR3 protein is CASSIGQGKSPLHF. In DNA form, the CDR3 reads TGTGCCAGTAGTATAGGGCAGGGAAAGTCACCCCTCCACTTT.

The gene calls are TRBV9 and TRBJ2-5, with 8 nucleotides matching TRBD2. V dropped 0 bases and J dropped 3; count of bases not matched to a gene: 1. This CDR3 is 14 amino acids long. Germline V CDR1 and CDR2: SGDLS, YYNGEE. The CDR3 sequence is CASSVAGGEETQYF. The CDR3 DNA reads as TGTGCCAGCAGCGTAGCGGGAGGGGAAGAGACCCAGTACTTC.

The chain combines TRBV6-5 with TRBJ1-2, with D possibly being TRBD1 (6 bases). V was pared by 1 base and J by 3 bases, with 12 bases between. Germline loops: CDR1 MNHEY, CDR2 SVGAGI. The CDR3 totals 15 residues. The CDR3 is CASSYLGGDDYGYTF. DNA of the CDR3: TGTGCCAGCAGTTACTTGGGGGGCGACGACTATGGCTACACCTTC.

This clone was observed a single time. The rearrangement uses TRBV9 and TRBJ2-7, with a tentative D call TRBD1 (6 bases). Trimming cost V 4 bases and J 0 bases, with 20 bases left between them. This CDR3 region has 17 residues. From germline, CDR1 is SGDLS and CDR2 YYNGEE. CDR3 bases: TGTGCCAGCAGCTTAAAGCCCCTCGTGGACAGCTCCTACGAGCAGTACTTC. This codes for CASSLKPLVDSSYEQYF.

This clone was found once. The genes are TRBV5-6 and TRBJ1-2, with D possibly TRBD1 on 5 matching bases. The V gene lost 7 bases and the J gene lost 4 bases, with 14 bases spanning the gap. There are 13 residues in the CDR3. Germline-derived CDR1 and CDR2 are SGHDT and YYEEEE. Here the CDR3 DNA reads TGTGCCAGCGGGGTGTGGGGGGTCTATGGCTACACCTTC. It codes for CASGVWGVYGYTF.

The chain recombines TRBV27 with TRBJ1-5; D unresolved. This CDR3 region has 14 residues. The germline V gene encodes CDR1 MNHEY and CDR2 SMNVEV (reference sequence). V lost 2 bases to trimming and J lost 2 bases, with 7 bases between them. The CDR3 sequence: CASSLMGGNQPQHF. The CDR3 bases are TGTGCCAGCAGTTTAATGGGCGGCAATCAGCCCCAGCATTTT.

The V call is TRBV7-8, the J call TRBJ1-5; 10 bases align to TRBD1. Germline trimming cut 5 bases from V and 6 bases from J; bases unmatched to any gene: 10. From germline, CDR1 is SGHVS and CDR2 FQNEAQ. This CDR3 contains 16 residues. CDR3 DNA sequence: TGTGCCAGCAGCCCCCGGACAGGGGGACTGGGTCAGCCCCAGCATTTT. The encoded protein is CASSPRTGGLGQPQHF.

This sequence joins TRBV7-3 and TRBJ2-5; 12 nucleotides agree with TRBD2. The CDR3 has 16 amino acids. Per germline, CDR1 SGHTA and CDR2 FQGTGA. The V segment lost 2 bases and the J segment 4 bases; nucleotides outside the gene matches: 5. CDR3 DNA: TGTGCCAGCAGCTTACGAGGACTAGCGGGGTCAGAGACCCAGTACTTC. The encoded protein is CASSLRGLAGSETQYF.

This rearrangement joins TRBV19 to TRBJ2-1; 9 bases map to TRBD1. Germline V gene lookup returns CDR1 LNHDA and CDR2 SQIVND (reference sequence). The J segment lost 7 bases and the V segment lost 9 bases, leaving 10 bases of the junction unmatched. The CDR3 totals 14 residues. As DNA, the CDR3 is TGTGCCAGCTCGCGGACAGGGGTGGCGAATGAGCAGTTCTTC. Protein sequence: CASSRTGVANEQFF.

For this clone: This same CDR3 is encoded by further DNA sequences in the sample. The gene calls are TRBV7-9 and TRBJ2-3; no definite D call. Germline values: CDR1 SEHNR, CDR2 FQNEAQ (reference sequence). V lost 3 bases to trimming and J lost 3 bases, with 1 base between them. This CDR3 is 11 amino acids long. This CDR3 reads CASSLTDTQYF. DNA for the CDR3: TGTGCCAGCAGCTTGACAGATACGCAGTATTTT.

The V and J genes are TRBV29-1 and TRBJ1-1; possibly TRBD1 for D (6 bases). The germline V and J ends were trimmed by 7 bases and 0 bases, with 12 bases remaining between them. Germline CDR1 reads SQVTM; CDR2 reads ANQGSEA. CDR3 length: 13 residues. CDR3 region: CSAYRAMNTEAFF. The CDR3 DNA reads TGCAGCGCTTACAGGGCCATGAACACTGAAGCTTTCTTT.

This chain connects TRBV5-1 to TRBJ1-1; D remains ambiguous. Germline CDR1 and CDR2: SGHRS and YFSETQ. Trimming cost V 0 bases and J 6 bases, with 15 bases left between them. The CDR3 has 15 residues. For the CDR3, the DNA is TGCGCCAGCAGCTTGGTAGGTGGGTACGGCTCTGAAGCTTTCTTT. This codes for CASSLVGGYGSEAFF.